The count of the clone carrying this T cell receptor (beta chain) is one. Using immunoSEQ multiplex PCR, the repertoire was profiled, and TCRdb retains in-frame clones only, with some absent. The data hold 50,000 to 70,000 clones, with 90% observed a single time. The data belong to a study of blood T cell repertoires in COVID-19. Study as a whole: Both acute and convalescent COVID-19 samples were obtained from the United States, Italy and Spain. T cells, B-cell-depleted T cells, or PBMCs supplied cDNA or gDNA.

This CDR3 has 16 residues. CDR1 is LNHDA and CDR2 is SQIVND in the germline V gene (reference sequence). The V gene end was trimmed by 7 bases and the J gene end by 5 bases; junction bases not matched to a gene: 11. V and J are TRBV19 and TRBJ2-3; 11 nucleotides agree with TRBD1. The sample taken for sequencing was peripheral blood. The clonotype was recovered from a human donor with active COVID-19. The donor label of this sample is uncertain. DNA of the CDR3: TGTGCCAGTACCGCCGGGACAGGGGGGAGAGGAGATACGCAGTATTTT. Translation: CASTAGTGGRGDTQYF.